One T cell receptor (beta chain) is described in this entry. Its antigen is unknown. Within one base of it there is no much larger clone, and no base qualities were kept. V and J lose 5 bases and 2 bases, and a span of 18 bases separates them. The cysteine opens and the phenylalanine closes a CDR3 of 16 amino acids. Only the CDR3 portion is preserved as DNA: 48 bases, with reading frame beginning at the first base. The treatment or condition label of this sample denotes: approximately nine-day PBMC culture with coronavirus spike peptide pools or control peptides (ViraFEST assay). CD4+ T cells from unexposed donors were collected before the COVID-19 pandemic (2011-2018). The ViraFEST assay, used in the study, expanded antigen-specific T cells with peptide pools and then identified the expanded clonotypes through TCR sequencing. Each well held two million PBMCs cultured with approximately 9.1 ug/ml peptide pools in IMDM containing around 5.5% human AB serum and 10 IU/ml IL-2. Half of the culture medium was replaced with fresh IL-2-containing medium on days 3 and 7. CD4+ T cells were isolated after roughly eleven days of culture through negative selection using the EasySep CD4+ T cell isolation kit. Unexposed donor CD4+ T cells were tested for reactivity to SARS-CoV-2 S and N and four common cold coronavirus spike pools, as cell number allowed. Ficoll-Paque Plus gradient centrifugation was used to isolate PBMCs from whole blood, and the isolated PBMCs were then either used fresh or cryopreserved at -140C. Triplicate wells were generally used for each culture condition. Leukapheresis product for the unexposed donors was purchased commercially.

Library prep was done by PCR. DNA from cultured CD4+ T cells underwent TCR sequencing with the Oncomine TCR Beta short-read assay at the Johns Hopkins FTIC core. The QIAamp micro DNA kit was used to extract genomic DNA from the cultured CD4+ T cells. Oncomine TCR Beta libraries from cultured CD4+ T cells were pooled with unique dual indexes and sequenced on an Illumina iSeq 100. As for how the authors treated the data: Non-productive sequences were filtered out, and CDR3s that did not start with C, did not end with F or W, or were shorter than 7 amino acids were discarded. The MANAFEST web application identified antigen-specific clonotypes by comparing peptide-stimulated wells against reference wells and other culture wells. An FDR below 0.05, an odds ratio above 5, and a productive frequency above 0.1% in at least two of three replicate wells were required for clones to be considered positive. Clonotypes that were significantly expanded in both SARS-CoV-2 spike wells and at least one common cold coronavirus spike condition were defined as cross-reactive. Using R version 3.6.1, CDR3 homology was evaluated through Levenshtein distances (stringdist) along with unrooted phylogenetic trees (ape). Using fastp at Q25 and MiXCR, TCRdb reprocessed the public reads and kept productive beta chains. Each record represents a unique CDR3 protein, reported with the most common genes and DNA among its rows. Here the V and J calls rest on TCRdb's processing, not on the authors' analysis. This sample comprises 9,000 to 10,000 distinct CDR3 sequences, about 40% of them detected only once. The ten biggest clones cover roughly 14% of the sample.

The sample belongs to a study of vaccination and CD4 T cells after COVID-19 (dated by TCRdb to between 2021 and 2022). With regard to the full study: The convalescent cohort comprised six males and four females, including two Hispanic individuals, seven Caucasians, two Asians and one multiracial person. Post-COVID blood samples were collected from convalescent patients a median of around 100 days after diagnosis, with a range of about 35 to 170 days. In an earlier paper using these donors, memory CD4+ T cell crossreactivity between SARS-CoV-2 and common cold coronavirus spike proteins was assessed at the TCR clonotype level. As controls, cultures received a CEFX viral epitope pool (the positive control), an HIV-1 Nef peptide pool (the negative control), or no peptide at all. Overlapping spike peptide pools from SARS-CoV-2 and from the common cold coronaviruses HCoV-NL63, HCoV-OC43 and HCoV-229E were used as culture stimuli. Post-vaccine blood samples were obtained a median of around 74 days after the second vaccine dose, with a range of 14 to 241 days. The spike-specific CD4+ TCR repertoire was compared before and after mRNA vaccination in fewer than eleven COVID-19 convalescent patients and 4 infection-naive healthy vaccine recipients. Each participant got two doses of either the Pfizer-BioNTech BNT162b2 vaccine (n=8) or the Moderna mRNA-1273 vaccine (n=2).

General findings and caveats noted by the study authors: In convalescent patients, a median approximately 90% of post-vaccine SARS-CoV-2-reactive clones were detected only after vaccination, suggesting vaccine-specific priming. The study included relatively few convalescent patients and did not analyze early timepoints after natural infection. The median count of SARS-CoV-2-reactive clonotypes went up from 21 after infection to 30 to 40 after vaccination, although the change was not significant. Nearly all vaccine-specific clones in convalescent patients (304 of 307) were mono-reactive for SARS-CoV-2 spike rather than cross-reactive with common cold coronaviruses.

The source material was CD4+ T cells from blood, cultured in vitro. Recombination linked TRBV12-3 or TRBV12-4 to TRBJ1-2; the D gene is unclear. The receptor was derived from a human donor in good health. The DNA sequence is as follows: TGTGCCAGCAGTCCCCGGTCTTCCCTGGGAAACTATGGCTACACCTTC. Its translation is CASSPRSSLGNYGYTF.